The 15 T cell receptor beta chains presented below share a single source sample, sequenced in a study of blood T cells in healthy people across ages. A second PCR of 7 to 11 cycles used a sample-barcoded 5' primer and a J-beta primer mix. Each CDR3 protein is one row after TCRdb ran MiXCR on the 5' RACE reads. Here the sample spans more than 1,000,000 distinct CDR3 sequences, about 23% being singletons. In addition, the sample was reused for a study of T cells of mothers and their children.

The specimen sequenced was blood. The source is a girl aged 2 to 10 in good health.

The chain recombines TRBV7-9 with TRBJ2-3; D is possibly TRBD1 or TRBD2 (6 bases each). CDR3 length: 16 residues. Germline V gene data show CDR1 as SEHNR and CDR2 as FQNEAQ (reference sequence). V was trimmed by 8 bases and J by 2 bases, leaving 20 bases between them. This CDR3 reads CASGLGGGLFTDTQYF. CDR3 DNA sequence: TGTGCCAGCGGTCTAGGGGGAGGACTTTTCACAGATACGCAGTATTTT.

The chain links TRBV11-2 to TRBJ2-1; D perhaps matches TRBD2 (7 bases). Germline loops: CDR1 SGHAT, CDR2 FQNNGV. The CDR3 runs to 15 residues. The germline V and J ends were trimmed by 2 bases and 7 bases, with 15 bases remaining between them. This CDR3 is CASSLRGAPGNEQFF. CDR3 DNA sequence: TGTGCCAGCAGCTTACGGGGGGCACCGGGGAATGAGCAGTTCTTC.

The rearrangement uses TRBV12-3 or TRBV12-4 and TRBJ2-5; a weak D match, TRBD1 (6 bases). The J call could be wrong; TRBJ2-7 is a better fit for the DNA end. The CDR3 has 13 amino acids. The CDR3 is CASRTTGTHEQYF. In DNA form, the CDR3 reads TGTGCCAGCAGGACCACAGGGACCCACGAGCAGTACTTC.

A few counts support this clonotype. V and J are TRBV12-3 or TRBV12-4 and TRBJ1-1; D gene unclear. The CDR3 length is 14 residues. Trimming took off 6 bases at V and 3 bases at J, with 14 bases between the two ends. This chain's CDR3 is CASSHGIGDTEAFF. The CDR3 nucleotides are TGTGCCAGCAGCCACGGGATCGGGGACACTGAAGCTTTCTTT.

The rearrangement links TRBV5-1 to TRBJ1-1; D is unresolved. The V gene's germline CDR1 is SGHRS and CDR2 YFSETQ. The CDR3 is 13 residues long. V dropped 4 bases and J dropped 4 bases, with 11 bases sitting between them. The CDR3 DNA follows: TGCGCCAGCAGCGTTGCTTCCGCCACTGAAGCTTTCTTT. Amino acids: CASSVASATEAFF. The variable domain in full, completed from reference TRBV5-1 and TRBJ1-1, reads KAGVTQTPRYLIKTRGQQVTLSCSPISGHRSVSWYQQTPGQGLQFLFEYFSETQRNKGNFPGRFSGRQFSNSRSEMNVSTLELGDSALYLCASSVASATEAFFGQGTRLTVV.

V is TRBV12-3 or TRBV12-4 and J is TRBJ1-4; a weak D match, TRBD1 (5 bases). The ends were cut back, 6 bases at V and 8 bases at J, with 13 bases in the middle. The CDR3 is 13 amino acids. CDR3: CASRPGDHEKLFF. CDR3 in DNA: TGTGCCAGCAGACCCGGGGACCACGAAAAACTGTTTTTT.

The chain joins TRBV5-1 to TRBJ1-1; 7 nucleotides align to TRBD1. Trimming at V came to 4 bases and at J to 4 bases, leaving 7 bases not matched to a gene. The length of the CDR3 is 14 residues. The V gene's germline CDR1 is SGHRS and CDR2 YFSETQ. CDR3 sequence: CASSPNRGRTEAFF. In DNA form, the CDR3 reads TGCGCCAGCAGCCCAAACAGGGGACGCACTGAAGCTTTCTTT.

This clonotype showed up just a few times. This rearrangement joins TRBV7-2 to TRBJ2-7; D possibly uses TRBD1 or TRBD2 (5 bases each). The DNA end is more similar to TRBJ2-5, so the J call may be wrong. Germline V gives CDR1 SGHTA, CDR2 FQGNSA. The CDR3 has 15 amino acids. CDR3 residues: CASSSEVWDAETQYF. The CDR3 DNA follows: TGTGCCAGCAGCTCTGAAGTATGGGACGCAGAGACCCAGTACTTC.

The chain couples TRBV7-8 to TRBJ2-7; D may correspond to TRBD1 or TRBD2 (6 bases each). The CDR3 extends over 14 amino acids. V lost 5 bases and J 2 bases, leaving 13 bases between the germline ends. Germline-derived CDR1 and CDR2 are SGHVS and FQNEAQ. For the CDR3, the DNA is TGTGCCAGCAGCGTTAGGGGGGATCCCTACGAGCAGTACTTC. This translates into CASSVRGDPYEQYF.

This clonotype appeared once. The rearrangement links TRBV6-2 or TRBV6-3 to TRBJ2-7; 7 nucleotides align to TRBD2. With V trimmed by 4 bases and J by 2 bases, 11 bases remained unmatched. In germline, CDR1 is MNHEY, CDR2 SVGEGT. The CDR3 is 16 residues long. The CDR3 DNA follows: TGTGCCAGCAGTTCCGGGACTATCCTGGAGGCCTACGAGCAGTACTTC. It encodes CASSSGTILEAYEQYF.

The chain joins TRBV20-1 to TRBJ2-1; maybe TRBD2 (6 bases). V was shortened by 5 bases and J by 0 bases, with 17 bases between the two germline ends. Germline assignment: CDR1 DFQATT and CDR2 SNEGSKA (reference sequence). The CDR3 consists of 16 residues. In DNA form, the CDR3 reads TGCAGTGCTTTCTCCGCGGGACCTAGCTCCTACAATGAGCAGTTCTTC. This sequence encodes CSAFSAGPSSYNEQFF.

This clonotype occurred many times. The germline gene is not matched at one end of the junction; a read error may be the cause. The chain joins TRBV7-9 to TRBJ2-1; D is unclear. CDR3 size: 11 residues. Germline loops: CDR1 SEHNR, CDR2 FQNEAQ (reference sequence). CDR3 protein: CASSLLSEQFF. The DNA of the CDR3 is TGCGCCAGCAGCTTGTTATCCGAGCAGTTCTTC.

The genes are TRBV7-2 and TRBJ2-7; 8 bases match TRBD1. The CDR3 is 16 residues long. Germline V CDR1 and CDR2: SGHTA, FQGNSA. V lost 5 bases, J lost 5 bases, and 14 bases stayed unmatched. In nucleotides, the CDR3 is TGTGCCAGCAGCCCACAATCCGGGACAGGTGGCCACGAGCAGTACTTC. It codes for CASSPQSGTGGHEQYF.

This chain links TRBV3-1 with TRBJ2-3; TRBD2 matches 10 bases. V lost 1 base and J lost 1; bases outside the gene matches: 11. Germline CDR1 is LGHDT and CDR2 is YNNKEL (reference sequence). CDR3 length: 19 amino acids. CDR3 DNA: TGTGCCAGCAGCCAAGTCTGGGCTAGCGGGAGTGGGGGCACAGATACGCAGTATTTT. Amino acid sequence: CASSQVWASGSGGTDTQYF.

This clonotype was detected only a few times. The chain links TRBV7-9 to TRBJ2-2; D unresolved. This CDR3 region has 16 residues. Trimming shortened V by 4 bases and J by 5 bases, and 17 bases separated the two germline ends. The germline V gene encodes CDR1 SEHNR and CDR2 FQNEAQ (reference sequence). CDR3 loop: CASSSWPKSETGELFF. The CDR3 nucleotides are TGTGCCAGCAGCTCCTGGCCCAAATCGGAAACCGGGGAGCTGTTTTTT.